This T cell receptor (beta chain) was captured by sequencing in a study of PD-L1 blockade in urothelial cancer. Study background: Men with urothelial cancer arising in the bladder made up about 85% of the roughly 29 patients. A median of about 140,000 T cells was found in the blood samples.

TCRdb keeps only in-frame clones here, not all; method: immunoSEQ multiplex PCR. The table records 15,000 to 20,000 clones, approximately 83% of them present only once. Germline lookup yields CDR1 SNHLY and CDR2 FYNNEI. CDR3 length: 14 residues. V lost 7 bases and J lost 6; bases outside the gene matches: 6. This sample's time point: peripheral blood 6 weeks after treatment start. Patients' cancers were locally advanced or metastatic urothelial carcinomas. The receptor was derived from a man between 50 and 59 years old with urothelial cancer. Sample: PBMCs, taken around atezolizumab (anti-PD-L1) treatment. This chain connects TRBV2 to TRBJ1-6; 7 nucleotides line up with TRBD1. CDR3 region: CASTEDRSNSPLHF. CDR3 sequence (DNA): TGTGCCAGCACCGAGGACAGGAGTAATTCACCCCTCCACTTT.